This T cell receptor beta chain was found in a study of response to subunit inactivated influenza vaccine (dated by TCRdb to the late 2010s). For context, the study as a whole: Deep quantitative T cell receptor repertoire profiling was used in the study to track responses to a trivalent subunit inactivated influenza vaccine.

Library preparation was by RT-PCR. The instrument given in TCRdb is Illumina HiSeq 2500. TCRdb trimmed the raw reads at Q25, called clones with MiXCR and kept productive beta chains. Merged by CDR3 protein, the rows form single entries marked with the most common genes and DNA. This sample gives about 570,000 distinct CDR3 sequences in total; around 11% of them show up just once. Approximately 11% of the sample is held by the ten biggest clonotypes. This clonotype was detected many times. Its specific antigen is unknown. No much larger clonotype is one base removed from it; base qualities were not supplied. Clipping removes 0 bases from V and 1 base from J, with 15 as the unmatched junction base count. CDR1 DFQATT and CDR2 SNEGSKA were looked up in the germline V gene (reference sequence). From its cysteine to its phenylalanine, the CDR3 spans 19 amino acids. Only the CDR3 part of the read is kept: 57 bases, read in frame from the first base.

Study-wide findings and limitations: The authors suggested that each seasonal influenza vaccination may recruit only a limited number of new T cells.

This sample was shared with a second study, whose subject was T cells expressing NK-cell markers. As noted in the second study: The TCR beta cDNA libraries were made using 5'RACE template switching, a step that added both a universal primer site and unique molecular identifiers. In sorted CD3+CD56+NKG2C+, CD3+CD56+NKG2C- and CD3+CD56-NKG2C+ T-cell subsets from several donors, TCR beta-chain repertoires were profiled. Of the eight sequenced donors, seven were found to be HCMV-seropositive and one was found to be HCMV-seronegative. In several experiments an anti-gammadeltaTCR antibody was added to restrict sorting to alphabetaTCR-expressing T cells. In six donors, the dominant CD3+CD56+NKG2C+ clonotypes were among the top 10 CD8+ clonotypes and accounted for about 1.0-7.5% of CD8+ T cells. Those dominant clonotypes were again the most abundant among CD3+CD56-NKG2C+ cells in a few donors, at roughly 25-65%. Whether the expanded NKG2C-expressing T cell clones were specific for HCMV antigens remained unclear. Randomly selected healthy volunteers, three men and five women, were used as the eight sequenced donors. A commercial ELISA kit detecting HCMV-specific IgG in serum was used to determine HCMV serostatus. Peripheral blood mononuclear cells were isolated from blood by Ficoll density gradient centrifugation. For a handful of donors, unsorted PBMC were also used to sequence bulk peripheral blood T-cell repertoires. Synthesis of cDNA was primed from the TCR beta constant segment and was followed by two consecutive PCR amplification steps. Libraries were sequenced as 2 x 150 bp reads on Illumina HiSeq 2000/2500, MiSeq or NextSeq. MIGEC was used to demultiplex reads and group reads by UMI, and MiTCR was used to assemble and quantify clonotypes. To exclude erroneous sequences, any TCR cDNA sequence not supported by at least two reads was discarded. Downstream repertoire analysis used the tcR package, and clonotypes were matched across fractions by CDR3 nucleotide sequence plus V segment. VDJmatch was used to annotate antigen specificity against VDJdb, with one amino acid substitution in CDR3 permitted.

The rearrangement combines TRBV20-1 with TRBJ2-5; 9 central nucleotides agree with TRBD2. This receptor was taken from a man aged 45-65 years who received an inactivated influenza vaccine. Donor details come from another sample of the same person, matched by shared clones. The source was PBMCs from blood, collected on the day of vaccination. The DNA sequence is given as TGCAGTGCTAGAGATCTGCCCCGGCGGGGGGGGACTTCCCAAGAGACCCAGTACTTC. This sequence encodes CSARDLPRRGGTSQETQYF.